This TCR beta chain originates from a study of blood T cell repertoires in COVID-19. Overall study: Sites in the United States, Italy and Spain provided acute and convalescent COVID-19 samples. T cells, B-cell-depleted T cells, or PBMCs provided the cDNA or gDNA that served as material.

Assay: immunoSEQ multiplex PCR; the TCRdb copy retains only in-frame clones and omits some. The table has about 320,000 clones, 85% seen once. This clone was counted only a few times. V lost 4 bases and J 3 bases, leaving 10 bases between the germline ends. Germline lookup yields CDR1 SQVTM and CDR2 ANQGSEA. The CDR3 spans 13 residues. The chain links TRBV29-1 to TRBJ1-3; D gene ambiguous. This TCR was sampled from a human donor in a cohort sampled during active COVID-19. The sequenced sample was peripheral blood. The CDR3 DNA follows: TGCAGCGTTGGACGGGATCTTGGAAACACCATATATTTT. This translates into CSVGRDLGNTIYF.